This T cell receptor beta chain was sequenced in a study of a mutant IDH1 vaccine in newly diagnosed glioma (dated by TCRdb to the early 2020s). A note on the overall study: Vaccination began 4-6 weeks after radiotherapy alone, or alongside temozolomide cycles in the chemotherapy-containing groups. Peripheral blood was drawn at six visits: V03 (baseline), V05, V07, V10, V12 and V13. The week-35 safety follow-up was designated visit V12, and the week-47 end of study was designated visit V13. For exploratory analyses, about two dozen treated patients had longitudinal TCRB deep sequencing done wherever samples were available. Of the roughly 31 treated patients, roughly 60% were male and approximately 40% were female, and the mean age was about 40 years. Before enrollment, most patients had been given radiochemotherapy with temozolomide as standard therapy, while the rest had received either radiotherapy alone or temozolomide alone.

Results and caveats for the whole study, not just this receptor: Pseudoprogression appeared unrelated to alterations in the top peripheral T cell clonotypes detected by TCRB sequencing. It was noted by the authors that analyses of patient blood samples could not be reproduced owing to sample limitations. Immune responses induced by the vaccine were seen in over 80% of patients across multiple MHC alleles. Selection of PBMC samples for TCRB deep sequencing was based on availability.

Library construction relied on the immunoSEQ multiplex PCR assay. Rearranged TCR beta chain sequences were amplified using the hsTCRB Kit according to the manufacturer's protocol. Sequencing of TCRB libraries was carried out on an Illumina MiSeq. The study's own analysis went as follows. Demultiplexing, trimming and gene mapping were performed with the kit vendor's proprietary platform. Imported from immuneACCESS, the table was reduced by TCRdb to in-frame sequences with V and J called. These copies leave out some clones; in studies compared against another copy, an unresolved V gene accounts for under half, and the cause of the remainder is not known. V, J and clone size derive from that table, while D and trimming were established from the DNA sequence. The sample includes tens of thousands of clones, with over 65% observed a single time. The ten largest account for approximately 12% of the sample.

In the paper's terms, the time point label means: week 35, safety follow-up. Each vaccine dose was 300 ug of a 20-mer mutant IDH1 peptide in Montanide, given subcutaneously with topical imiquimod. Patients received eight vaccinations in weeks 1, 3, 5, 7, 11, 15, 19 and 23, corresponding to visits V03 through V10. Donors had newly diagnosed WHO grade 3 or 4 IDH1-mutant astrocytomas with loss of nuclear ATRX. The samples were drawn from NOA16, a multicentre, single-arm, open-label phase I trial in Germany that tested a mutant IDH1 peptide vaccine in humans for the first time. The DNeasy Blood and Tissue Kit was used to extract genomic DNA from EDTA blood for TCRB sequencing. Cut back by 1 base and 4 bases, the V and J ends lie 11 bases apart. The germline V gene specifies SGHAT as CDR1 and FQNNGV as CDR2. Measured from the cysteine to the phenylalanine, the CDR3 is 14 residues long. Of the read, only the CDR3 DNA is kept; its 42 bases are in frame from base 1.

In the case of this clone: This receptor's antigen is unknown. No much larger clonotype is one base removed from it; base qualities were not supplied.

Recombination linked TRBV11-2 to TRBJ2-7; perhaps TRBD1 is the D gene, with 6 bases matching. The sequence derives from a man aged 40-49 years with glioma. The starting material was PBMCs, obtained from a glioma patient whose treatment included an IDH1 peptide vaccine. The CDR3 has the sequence CASSLAGTPYEQYF. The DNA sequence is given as TGTGCCAGCAGCTTAGCGGGGACACCGTACGAGCAGTACTTC.